A selection of T cell receptor beta chains follows, all from one sample in a study of PD-L1 blockade in urothelial cancer. Sequenced by immunoSEQ multiplex PCR; TCRdb stores in-frame clones only, minus some. The repertoire has fewer than 130,000 clones, approximately 85% of them found once; the top ten carry roughly 2.3%. The sequencing used PBMCs, collected around atezolizumab (anti-PD-L1) treatment. The origin of the receptors is a man aged 45-65 years with urothelial cancer. The CDR3 runs from the conserved cysteine through the conserved F or W. D genes are given only for firm matches. The size of a clone is reported for some rows only, either as once, few or many, or as a class for expanded clones.

clone_size,d_call,v_call,j_call,cdr3_nt,cdr3_aa
.,TRBD2,TRBV4-1,TRBJ2-3,TGCGCCAGCAGCCAAGTTAGCGGGTCCTCAGATACGCAGTATTTT,CASSQVSGSSDTQYF
.,.,TRBV27,TRBJ2-7,TGTGCCAGCAGTTTAGGGGCGGGAGAGCAGTACTTC,CASSLGAGEQYF
.,TRBD2,TRBV7-9,TRBJ2-3,TGTGCCAGCAGCTTTAGCGGGAGGGCCGTAGATACGCAGTATTTT,CASSFSGRAVDTQYF
.,TRBD1,TRBV18,TRBJ1-6,TGTGCCAGCTCACCGGGACAGGGTGTAAATTCACCCCTCCACTTT,CASSPGQGVNSPLHF
.,.,TRBV18,TRBJ2-7,TGTGCCAGCTCTCTGATGACGGGACACTTGACGTACGAGCAGTACTTC,CASSLMTGHLTYEQYF
.,.,TRBV7-9,TRBJ2-7,TGTGCCAGCAGCTTACACTTAGAGCAGTACTTC,CASSLHLEQYF
.,.,TRBV7-9,TRBJ1-1,TGTGCCAGCACGACAGCGGGGACGACGAGCACTGAAGCTTTCTTT,CASTTAGTTSTEAFF
.,.,TRBV2,TRBJ2-7,TGTGCCAGCCAGGTGGGGCCCGCCTACGAGCAGTACTTC,CASQVGPAYEQYF
.,.,TRBV30,TRBJ1-6,TGTGCCTGGAGGCCCGGAGGGTTTAGTTCACCCCTCCACTTT,CAWRPGGFSSPLHF
few,.,TRBV6-5,TRBJ2-3,TGTGCCAGCACCCGACGGGGTGGCACAGATACGCAGTATTTT,CASTRRGGTDTQYF
.,TRBD2,TRBV7-9,TRBJ2-1,TGTGCCAGCAGCTTAGCTGGCGGGAGTTCCTATGAGCAGTTCTTC,CASSLAGGSSYEQFF
.,TRBD2,TRBV2,TRBJ2-5,TGTGCCAGCAGTGAAGCGGGAGGGCCGCAGACCCAGTACTTC,CASSEAGGPQTQYF
.,TRBD2,TRBV27,TRBJ2-7,TGTGCCAGCTCACTAGCGGACTCCTACGAGCAGTACTTC,CASSLADSYEQYF
.,TRBD2,TRBV15,TRBJ2-1,TGTGCCACCAGCTTGCCTGGACTAGCGGTGAAGCAGTTCTTC,CATSLPGLAVKQFF
.,.,TRBV28,TRBJ1-5,TGTGCCAGCAGTTCCACAGGGATAACAAATCAGCCCCAGCATTTT,CASSSTGITNQPQHF
.,.,TRBV6-5,TRBJ2-7,TGTGCCAGCAGTTACAGACAGAGCTACGAGCAGTACTTC,CASSYRQSYEQYF
.,.,TRBV28,TRBJ2-7,TGTGCCAGCAGTTTAGACAGCAACGAGCAGTACTTC,CASSLDSNEQYF
.,.,TRBV5-4,TRBJ2-1,TGTGCCACTTTCAACGGACTCAGCTCCTACAATGAGCAGTTCTTC,CATFNGLSSYNEQFF
.,.,TRBV19,TRBJ1-5,TGTGCCAGTAGTATACGTGGTGGGCGTGGTGGCAATCAGCCCCAGCATTTT,CASSIRGGRGGNQPQHF
.,.,TRBV28,TRBJ1-4,TGTGCCAGCAGTTCGGAGAGGGTAATAGCAACTAATGAAAAACTGTTTTTT,CASSSERVIATNEKLFF